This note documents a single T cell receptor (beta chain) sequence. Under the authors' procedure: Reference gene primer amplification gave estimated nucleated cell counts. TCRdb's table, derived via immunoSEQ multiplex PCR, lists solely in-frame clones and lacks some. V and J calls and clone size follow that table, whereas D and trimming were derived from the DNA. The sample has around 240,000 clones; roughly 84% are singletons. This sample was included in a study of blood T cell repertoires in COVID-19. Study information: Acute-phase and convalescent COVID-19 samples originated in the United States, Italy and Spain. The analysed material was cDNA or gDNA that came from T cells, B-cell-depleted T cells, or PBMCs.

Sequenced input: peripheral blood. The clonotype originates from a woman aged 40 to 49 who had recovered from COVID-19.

The CDR3 nucleotides read TGCGCCAGCAGCTTGGCAATAGCGGGGGGGCCGCCGTTCTTC. It specifies CASSLAIAGGPPFF. The rearrangement joins TRBV5-1 to TRBJ2-1, with TRBD2 matching over 11 bases. The CDR3 sequence is 14 residues long. V gave up 0 bases and J gave up 15 bases; unmatched junction bases: 8. CDR1 and CDR2 from the germline V gene are SGHRS and YFSETQ.